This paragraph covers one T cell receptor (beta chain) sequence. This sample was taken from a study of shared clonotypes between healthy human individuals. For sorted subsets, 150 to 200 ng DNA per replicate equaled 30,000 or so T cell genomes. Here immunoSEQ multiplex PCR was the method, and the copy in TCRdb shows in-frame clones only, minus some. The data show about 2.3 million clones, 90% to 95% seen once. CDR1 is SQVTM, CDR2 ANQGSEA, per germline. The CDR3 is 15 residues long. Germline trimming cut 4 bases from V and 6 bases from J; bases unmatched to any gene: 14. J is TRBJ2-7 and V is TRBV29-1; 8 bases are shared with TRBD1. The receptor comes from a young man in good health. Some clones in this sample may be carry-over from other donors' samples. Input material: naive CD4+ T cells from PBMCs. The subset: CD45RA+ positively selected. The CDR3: CSVVWRRDRTSEQYF. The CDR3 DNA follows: TGCAGCGTTGTGTGGCGTCGGGACAGGACGTCCGAGCAGTACTTC.